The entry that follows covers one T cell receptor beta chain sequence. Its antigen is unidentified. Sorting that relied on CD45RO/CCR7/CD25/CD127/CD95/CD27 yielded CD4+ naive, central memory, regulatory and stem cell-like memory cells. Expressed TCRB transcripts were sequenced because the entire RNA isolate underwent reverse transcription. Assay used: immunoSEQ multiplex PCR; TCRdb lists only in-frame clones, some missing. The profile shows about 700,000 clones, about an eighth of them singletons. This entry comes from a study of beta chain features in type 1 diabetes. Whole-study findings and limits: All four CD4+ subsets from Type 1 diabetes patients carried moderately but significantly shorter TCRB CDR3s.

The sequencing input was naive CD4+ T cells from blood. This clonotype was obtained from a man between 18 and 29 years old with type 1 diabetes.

The CDR3 DNA follows: TGTGCCAGCAGACCCCCACAGGGAAACACCGGGGAGCTGTTTTTT. Translation: CASRPPQGNTGELFF. V gene TRBV7-3 combines with J gene TRBJ2-2, with D possibly TRBD1 on 6 matching bases. Germline CDR1 is SGHTA and CDR2 is FQGTGA. The V gene lost 6 bases and the J gene lost 2 bases, with 13 bases spanning the gap. The CDR3 contains 15 residues. The variable domain in full, completed from reference TRBV7-3 and TRBJ2-2, reads GAGVSQTPSNKVTEKGKYVELRCDPISGHTALYWYRQSLGQGPEFLIYFQGTGAADDSGLPNDRFFAVRPEGSVSTLKIQRTERGDSAVYLCASRPPQGNTGELFFGEGSRLTVL.